Listed here are 10 T cell receptor beta chains from one sample, sequenced in a study of TIL therapy for anti-PD-1-resistant metastatic lung cancer. Time point meaning: pre-treatment sample, taken before nivolumab and TIL therapy. The tumor samples were excised metastases, mostly pleural nodules or supraclavicular lymph nodes. Sequencing used immunoSEQ v3. The table came from immunoSEQ multiplex PCR; TCRdb's copy has only in-frame clones and leaves some out. There are about 50,000 clones in the sample; just over 70% occur only once, and 4.5% to 7% lies in the top ten. The sequenced sample was tumor tissue, obtained at baseline. These receptors originate from a person aged 25 to 85 with non-small cell lung cancer.

The chain uses TRBV7-2 and TRBJ1-1; D may be TRBD1 (5 bases). The V end lost 4 bases, the J end lost 5 bases, and 14 bases lay between the germline ends. Germline CDR1 reads SGHTA; CDR2 reads FQGNSA. The CDR3 consists of 14 residues. DNA of the CDR3: TGTGCCAGCAGCTCCCGGACCCAGGGAACTGAAGCTTTCTTT. It codes for CASSSRTQGTEAFF.

This chain uses TRBV5-4 with TRBJ2-7, with a weak D call TRBD2 (6 bases). This CDR3 region has 14 residues. Per germline, CDR1 SGHNT and CDR2 YYREEE (reference sequence). V gave up 0 bases and J gave up 5 bases, with 12 bases separating them. In DNA form, the CDR3 reads TGTGCCAGCAGCTTGGCGGGAGCTAGGAACGAGCAGTACTTC. It specifies CASSLAGARNEQYF.

The chain uses TRBV9 and TRBJ2-7; TRBD2 aligns across 10 bases. V lost 2 bases to trimming and J lost 2 bases; unmatched junction nucleotides: 4. This CDR3 comprises 15 residues. CDR1 and CDR2 from the germline V gene are SGDLS and YYNGEE. The chain's CDR3 is CASSVGLASTYEQYF. DNA of the CDR3: TGTGCCAGCAGCGTGGGACTAGCGTCTACCTACGAGCAGTACTTC.

The chain is built from TRBV19 and TRBJ2-7; D call uncertain. Trimming removed 2 bases from V and 1 base from J, with 9 bases in between. CDR3 size: 14 residues. Germline CDR1 reads LNHDA; CDR2 reads SQIVND (reference sequence). Written as DNA, the CDR3 is TGTGCCAGTAGTATAAAAGGGAAATCCTACGAGCAGTACTTC. This encodes CASSIKGKSYEQYF.

J is TRBJ1-1 and V is TRBV11-2, with 7 nucleotides matching TRBD1. J was trimmed by 3 bases and V by 2 bases; bases with no gene match: 6. The CDR3 runs 15 residues. Germline CDR1 SGHAT, CDR2 FQNNGV. The CDR3: CASSLFDRAHTEAFF. In DNA form, the CDR3 reads TGTGCCAGCAGCTTATTCGACAGGGCTCACACTGAAGCTTTCTTT.

The genes are TRBV15 and TRBJ1-4; maybe TRBD1 (5 bases). This CDR3 contains 15 residues. Trimming cost V 2 bases and J 5 bases, with 12 bases left between them. Per the germline V gene, CDR1 is LNHNV and CDR2 is YYDKDF (reference sequence). The CDR3: CATSRQGMSNEKLFF. In DNA, the CDR3 is TGTGCCACCAGCAGACAGGGAATGAGCAATGAAAAACTGTTTTTT.

The chain couples TRBV4-3 to TRBJ1-5, with unresolved D. Germline loops: CDR1 LGHNA, CDR2 YSLEER. Trimming stripped 0 bases from V and 11 bases from J, with 8 bases between. This CDR3 spans 12 amino acids. The CDR3 DNA reads TGCGCCAGCAGCCAAGATGGGCGGTCCCAGCATTTT. Translated: CASSQDGRSQHF.

The V call is TRBV21-1, the J call TRBJ2-3. TRBV21-1 is deemed a pseudogene. CDR3 size: 9 residues. CDR3 sequence: CARTDTQYF. CDR3 sequence (DNA): TGTGCCCGCACAGATACGCAGTATTTT.

This clone was detected only a few times. In DNA form, the CDR3 reads TGTGCCAGCAGTTACAGGGGGCGCGGGACTGAAGCTTTCTTT. Its protein product is CASSYRGRGTEAFF. The rearrangement uses TRBV28 and TRBJ1-1, with 9 bases lining up with TRBD1. The germline CDR1 and CDR2 sequences are MDHEN and SYDVKM. The CDR3 spans 14 residues. The V gene end was trimmed by 4 bases and the J gene end by 5 bases; junction bases not matched to a gene: 5.

The J gene is TRBJ2-6, the V gene TRBV19, with 8 nucleotides matching TRBD2. V lost 3 bases, J lost 3 bases, and 10 bases stayed unmatched. Germline CDR1 reads LNHDA; CDR2 reads SQIVND (reference sequence). The CDR3 runs 18 residues. The CDR3 DNA sequence: TGTGCCAGTAGTATTTTTGCTAGCGGGTTGGGTGGGGCCAACGTCCTGACTTTC. Translating it yields CASSIFASGLGGANVLTF.